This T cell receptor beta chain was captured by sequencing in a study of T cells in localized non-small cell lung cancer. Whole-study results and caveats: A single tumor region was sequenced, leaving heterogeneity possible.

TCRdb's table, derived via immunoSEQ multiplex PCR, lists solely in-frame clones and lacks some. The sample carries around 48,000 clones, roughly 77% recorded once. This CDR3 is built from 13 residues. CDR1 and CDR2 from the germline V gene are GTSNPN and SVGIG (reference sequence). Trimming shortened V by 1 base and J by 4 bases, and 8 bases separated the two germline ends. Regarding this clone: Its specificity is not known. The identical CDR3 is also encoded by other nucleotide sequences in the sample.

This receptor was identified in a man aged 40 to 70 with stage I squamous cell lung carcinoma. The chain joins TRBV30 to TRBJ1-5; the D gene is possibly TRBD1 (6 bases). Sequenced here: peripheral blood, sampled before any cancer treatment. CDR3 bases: TGTGCCTGGAGTGCACAGGGAAATCAGCCCCAGCATTTT. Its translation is CAWSAQGNQPQHF.